The T cell receptor (beta chain) described here comes from a study of T-cell memory formation after mild COVID-19. Study-wide context: There were largely donor-specific TCR clusters.

Employing constant-segment primers, 5'RACE generated TCR alpha and TCR beta cDNA libraries bearing sample barcodes and UMIs. TCRdb processed the 5' RACE reads anew with MiXCR; each CDR3 protein has one entry. The table has 110,000 to 150,000 distinct CDR3 sequences, 20% to 25% seen once. This CDR3 region has 11 residues. CDR1 is SQVTM and CDR2 is ANQGSEA in the germline V gene. Between the trimmed V and J ends, which lost 5 bases and 6 bases, there was a span of 10 bases. About this clonotype: Antigen: not known.

General study results and limits: Clones shrinking between day 15 and 85 showed a balanced CD4/CD8 split, and those that grew later tilted toward CD4+.

Sequencing input: PBMCs or a T cell subset sorted from them (not recorded which). The receptor was derived from an adult woman who had mild COVID-19 (a few samples of this study predate the infection). Cell type and time point are not known. This chain connects TRBV29-1 to TRBJ1-1; TRBD1 might be the D (6 bases). The CDR3 DNA reads as TGCAGCGTTCCAGGGGAAGCTGAAGCTTTCTTT. Its protein product is CSVPGEAEAFF.